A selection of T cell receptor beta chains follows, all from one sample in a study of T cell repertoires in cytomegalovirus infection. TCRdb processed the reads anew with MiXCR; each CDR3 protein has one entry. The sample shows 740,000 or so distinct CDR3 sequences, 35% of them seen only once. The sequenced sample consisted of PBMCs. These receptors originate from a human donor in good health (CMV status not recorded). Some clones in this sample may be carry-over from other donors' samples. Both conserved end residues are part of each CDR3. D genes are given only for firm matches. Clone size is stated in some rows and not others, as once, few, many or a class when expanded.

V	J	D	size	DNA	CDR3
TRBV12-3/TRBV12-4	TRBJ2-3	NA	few	TGTGCCAGCAGTGATGGGTTAAGCACAGATACGCAGTATTTT	CASSDGLSTDTQYF
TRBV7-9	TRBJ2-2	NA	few	TGTGCCAGCAGCTTGTACCGAGGGACCACCGGGGAGCTGTTTTTT	CASSLYRGTTGELFF
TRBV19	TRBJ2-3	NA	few	TGTGCCAGTAGTATACCCGCGACAGATACGCAGTATTTT	CASSIPATDTQYF
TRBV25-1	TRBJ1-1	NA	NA	TGTGCCAGCAGTGAGCGGGGACGAACTGAAGCTTTCTTT	CASSERGRTEAFF
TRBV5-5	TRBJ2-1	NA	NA	TGTGCCAGCAGCTTGTGGTCTAGCGCGTACAATGAGCAGTTCTTC	CASSLWSSAYNEQFF
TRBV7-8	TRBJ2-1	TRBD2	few	TGTGCCAGCAGCTTAGCCGCTAGCGGGGAAAACAATGAGCAGTTCTTC	CASSLAASGENNEQFF
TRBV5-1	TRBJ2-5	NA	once	TGCGCCAGCAGCTTGAGCTTACAGTACCAAGAGACCCAGTACTTC	CASSLSLQYQETQYF
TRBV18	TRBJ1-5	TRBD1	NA	TGTGCCAGCTCACCAAATACAGGGGGCGGACAGCCCCAGCATTTT	CASSPNTGGGQPQHF
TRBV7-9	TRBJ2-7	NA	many	TGTGCCAGCAGCTCGGATGGGGGCTCCGACGAGCAGTACTTC	CASSSDGGSDEQYF
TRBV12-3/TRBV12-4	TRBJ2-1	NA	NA	TGTGCCAGCAGTTTAAAGGTCAATGAGCAGTTCTTC	CASSLKVNEQFF
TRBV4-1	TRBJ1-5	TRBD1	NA	TGCGCCAGCAGCCAACACAGGGGGAGCAATCAGCCCCAGCATTTT	CASSQHRGSNQPQHF
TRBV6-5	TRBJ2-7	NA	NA	TGTGCCAGCAGTTACTCTCGGCGGAGGACACTTTCCTACGAGCAGTACTTC	CASSYSRRRTLSYEQYF
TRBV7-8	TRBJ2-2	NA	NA	TGTGCCAGCAGCTTTGTCCGCACTCCCGGGGCGCTGTTTTTT	CASSFVRTPGALFF
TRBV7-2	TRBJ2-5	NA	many	TGTGCCAGCAGCTTTGGAGGGAGGCAAGAGACCCAGTACTTC	CASSFGGRQETQYF
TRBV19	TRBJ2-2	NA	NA	TGTGCCAGTACCCACACCGGGGAGCTGTTTTTT	CASTHTGELFF
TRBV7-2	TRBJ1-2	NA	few	TGTGCCAGCAGCTTACCCCTTCAAGTCTATGGCTACACCTTC	CASSLPLQVYGYTF
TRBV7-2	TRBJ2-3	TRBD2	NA	TGTGCCAGCAGCTTCGGGACTAGCGGCACAGATACGCAGTATTTT	CASSFGTSGTDTQYF
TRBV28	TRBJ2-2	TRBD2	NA	TGTGCCAGCAGTTTAGCGGGAGGTTTAGGCGGGGAGCTGTTTTTT	CASSLAGGLGGELFF
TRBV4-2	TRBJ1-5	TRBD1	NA	TGTGCCAGAAGGGAAACAGGGGCCAATCAGCCCCAGCATTTT	CARRETGANQPQHF
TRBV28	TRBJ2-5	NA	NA	TGTGCCAGCTGCCTTGGAATTCAAGAGACCCAGTACTTC	CASCLGIQETQYF
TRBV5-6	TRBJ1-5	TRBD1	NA	TGTGCCAGCAGCTCAACACTAAGGGACAGGCTACAGCATTTT	CASSSTLRDRLQHF
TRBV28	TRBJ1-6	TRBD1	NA	TGTGCCAGAAGTTTTACAGGGGCCTCACCCCTCCACTTT	CARSFTGASPLHF
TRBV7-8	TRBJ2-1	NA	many	TGTGCCAGCAGCTTAGAGTTTCGGGGACAGCAGTTCTTC	CASSLEFRGQQFF
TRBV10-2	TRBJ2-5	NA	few	TGCGCCAGCAGTGAGTCCGAATGGGAGACCCAGTACTTC	CASSESEWETQYF
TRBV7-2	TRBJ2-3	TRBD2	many	TGTGCCAGCAGCTTTGGGGGGGAACTAGGAAAGACGCAGTATTTT	CASSFGGELGKTQYF
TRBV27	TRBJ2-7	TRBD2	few	TGTGCCAGCAGCACAACCGGGACTAGCGTCTACGAGCAGTACTTC	CASSTTGTSVYEQYF
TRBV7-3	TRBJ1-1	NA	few	TGTGCCAGCAGCTTATTCCACAACACTGAAGCTTTCTTT	CASSLFHNTEAFF
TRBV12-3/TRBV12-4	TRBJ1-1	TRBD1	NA	TGTGCCAGCAGGGGACAGAAGAACACTGAAGCTTCCTTT	CASRGQKNTEASF
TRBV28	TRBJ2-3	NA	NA	TGTGCCAGCAGTTTATTAGGGAGAGGGGCAGATACGCAGTATTTT	CASSLLGRGADTQYF
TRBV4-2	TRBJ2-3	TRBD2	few	TGTGCCAGCAGCCAAGATGGGACTAGCGGGACCACAGATACGCAGTATTTT	CASSQDGTSGTTDTQYF
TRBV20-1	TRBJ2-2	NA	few	TGCAGTGCAAGGATCAGGAACACCGGGGAGCTGTTTTTT	CSARIRNTGELFF
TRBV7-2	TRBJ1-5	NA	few	TGTGCCAGCAGCTTAGTCGACAGAAGCAATCAGCCCCAGCATTTT	CASSLVDRSNQPQHF
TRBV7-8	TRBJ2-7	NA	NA	TGTGCCAGCAGCCCCCGGAACAGGGGAGGCAACGAGCAGTACTTC	CASSPRNRGGNEQYF
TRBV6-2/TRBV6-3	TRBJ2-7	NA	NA	TGTGCCAGCAGTTACTCCCGTGCCGCACCCCGGAGATCCTACGAGCAGTACTTC	CASSYSRAAPRRSYEQYF
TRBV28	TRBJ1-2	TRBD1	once	TGTGCCAGCATGGGGGACAGGGTTAATGGCTACACCTTC	CASMGDRVNGYTF
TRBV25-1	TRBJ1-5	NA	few	TGTGCCAGCAGTGAACCCGATCAGCCCCAGCATTTT	CASSEPDQPQHF
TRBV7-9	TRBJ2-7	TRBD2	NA	TGTGCCAGCAGCCACACGGGGAGGGAAGGCGAGCAGTACTTC	CASSHTGREGEQYF
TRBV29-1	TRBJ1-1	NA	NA	TGCAGCGTTGAAAAGGGTGATGAAGCTTTCTTT	CSVEKGDEAFF
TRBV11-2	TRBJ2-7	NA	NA	TGTGCCAGCAGCTTTCTGGGCCCCGAGGAGGCCGGATACGAGCAGTACTTC	CASSFLGPEEAGYEQYF
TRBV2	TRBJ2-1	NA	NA	TGTGCCAGCAGGAACGACGGCGGGCTACTCCAGTTCTTC	CASRNDGGLLQFF
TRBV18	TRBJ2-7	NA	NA	TGTGCCAGCTCACCCCGACTACAACAGGATTCCTCCTACGAGCAGTACTTC	CASSPRLQQDSSYEQYF
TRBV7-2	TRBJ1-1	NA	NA	TGTGCCAGCAGCTTAGCGGAGGGTTACACTGAAGCTTTATTT	CASSLAEGYTEALF
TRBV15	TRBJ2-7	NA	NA	TGTGCCACCAGCGGTGGGAGACGGTTCTCCTACGAGCAGTACTTC	CATSGGRRFSYEQYF
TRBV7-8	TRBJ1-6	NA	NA	TGTGCCAGCAGCCCGAGAGCCCATTCACCCCACCACTTT	CASSPRAHSPHHF
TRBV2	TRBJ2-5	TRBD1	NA	TGTGCCAGCCACCCAAGCGGACAGGGAGAGACCCAGTACTTC	CASHPSGQGETQYF
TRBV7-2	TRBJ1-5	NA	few	TGTGCCAGCAGCTTCTTATGGGATCAGCCCCAGCATTTT	CASSFLWDQPQHF
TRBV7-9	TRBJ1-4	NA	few	TGTGCCAGCAGCTTCTTCGAGGGGGAAAAACTGTTTTTT	CASSFFEGEKLFF
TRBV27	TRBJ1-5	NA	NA	TGTGCCAGCAGTTTATCCCCGACGGGTAGCAATCAGCCCCAGCATTTT	CASSLSPTGSNQPQHF